The TCR beta chain described here comes from a study of T-cell reconstitution after alpha-beta-depleted transplantation in children. General study findings and limits: Several patients had high TCRbeta diversity at day 60; it came from surviving recipient T cells and thymic progenitors. T-cell counts and diversity at one year post-transplant came mainly from newly produced T cells. Reportedly, alpha-beta T cells present about two months post-transplant originated from several hundred expanded clones of graft origin.

Trimming took off 5 bases at V and 8 bases at J, with 10 bases between the two ends. This CDR3 spans 12 amino acids. Germline lookup yields CDR1 ENHRY and CDR2 SYGVKD. Unique molecular identifiers were built into the TCRbeta library. TCRdb reprocessed the PCR reads with MiXCR, giving one entry per CDR3 protein. The profile covers a few hundred thousand distinct CDR3 sequences, with over 10% appearing a single time and around 2.2% taken by the ten largest. In its sample, this clonotype was seen many times. Its antigen is unknown. This clonotype was sampled from a male patient younger than 18 who had a stem cell transplant for acute myeloid leukemia, so the T cells may come from the graft donor. Material: PBMCs, mostly from graft donor cells, obtained 360 days after TCRalphabeta/CD19-depleted stem cell transplant. The genes are TRBV10-3 and TRBJ2-1; weak D call: TRBD2 (6 bases). The CDR3 region has the DNA TGTGCCATCAGTCTACTAGCTGATGAGCAGTTCTTC. Its protein product is CAISLLADEQFF.